These T cell receptor beta chains were read from a single sample in a study of T cells in narcolepsy. Method: immunoSEQ multiplex PCR; TCRdb's copy keeps in-frame clones and lacks some. The sample has tens of thousands of clones; roughly nine tenths are singletons. Sequencing used CD45RA- memory CD4+ T cells from PBMCs. All receptors come from a human donor with narcolepsy. Each CDR3 is given without its conserved first and last residue.

V gene: TRBV10-3
CDR3 protein: AGRGGERADTQY

V gene: TRBV5-1
CDR3 protein: ASSRDRQGGTGNTIY

V gene: TRBV9
CDR3 protein: ASSVGVGGTEGYT

V gene: TRBV13
CDR3 protein: ASSPRRTAANANVLT

V gene: TRBV2
CDR3 protein: ASRAWRGYGYT

V gene: TRBV2
CDR3 protein: ASKGLWSSYNSPLH

V gene: TRBV10-2
CDR3 protein: ASSAWGAEGTEAF

V gene: TRBV27
CDR3 protein: ASRSALYPTNYGYT

V gene: TRBV5-1
CDR3 protein: ASSFTGGSETQY

V gene: TRBV5-1
CDR3 protein: ASSLAFRTSLGTGELF

V gene: TRBV11-3
CDR3 protein: ASSLYGELF

V gene: TRBV28
CDR3 protein: ASSLVGNSYNSPLH

V gene: TRBV10-3
CDR3 protein: AISVDRSYNEQF

V gene: TRBV18
CDR3 protein: ASSNTANTEAF

V gene: TRBV5-1
CDR3 protein: ASSLEGLEQY

V gene: TRBV6-5
CDR3 protein: ASKPPGANVLT

V gene: TRBV5-1
CDR3 protein: ASSGASGSEY

V gene: TRBV6-5
CDR3 protein: ASSHRGVGYGYT

V gene: TRBV10-1
CDR3 protein: ASSSGLAGDTQY

V gene: TRBV29-1
CDR3 protein: SVSNRSSNQPQH

V gene: TRBV29-1
CDR3 protein: SQKGGADTQY

V gene: TRBV5-6
CDR3 protein: ASTHRAGRADTQY

V gene: TRBV6-6
CDR3 protein: ASRRQGPANEKLF

V gene: TRBV19
CDR3 protein: ASGTSGDFTDTQY

V gene: TRBV28
CDR3 protein: ASSLLSGGFGELF

V gene: TRBV7-8
CDR3 protein: ASSPTSGSLTDTQY

V gene: TRBV4-3
CDR3 protein: ASSQEGSWTSGGVGYEQY

V gene: TRBV28
CDR3 protein: ASSWVGGSETQY

V gene: TRBV6-1
CDR3 protein: ASRGDSNEQF

V gene: TRBV6-1
CDR3 protein: ASSSGTGASPLH

V gene: TRBV28
CDR3 protein: ASSLMEGGNIQY

V gene: TRBV15
CDR3 protein: ATSRPQGLQYGYT

V gene: TRBV19
CDR3 protein: ASTNPGQLYGYT

V gene: TRBV19
CDR3 protein: ASLTLQGNTEAF

V gene: TRBV28
CDR3 protein: ASSLRPADEKLF

V gene: TRBV18
CDR3 protein: ASSRQGVKNTGELF

V gene: TRBV30
CDR3 protein: AWSVGQGAYSNQPQH

V gene: TRBV27
CDR3 protein: ASRTGQTNTEAF

V gene: TRBV6-5
CDR3 protein: ASSRTGVDYGYT

V gene: TRBV4-3
CDR3 protein: ASSQEWGSAYEQY

V gene: TRBV11-2
CDR3 protein: ASSPLPSNQPQH

V gene: TRBV29-1
CDR3 protein: SASGEGAKNIQY

V gene: TRBV5-4
CDR3 protein: ASRGGTEAF

V gene: TRBV6-5
CDR3 protein: ASSTSPLSYEQY

V gene: TRBV19
CDR3 protein: ASSMGANTEAF

V gene: TRBV5-6
CDR3 protein: ASRTGADTQY

V gene: TRBV5-4
CDR3 protein: ASTPTGGVNTEAF

V gene: TRBV19
CDR3 protein: ASSFKGDNQPQH

V gene: TRBV30
CDR3 protein: ASSRSGAGYEQY

V gene: TRBV19
CDR3 protein: ASTPAGRTYEQY

V gene: TRBV21-1
CDR3 protein: ASIGIRTGRTNTEAF

V gene: TRBV10-2
CDR3 protein: ASSSTDSSTNEKLF

V gene: TRBV10-1
CDR3 protein: ASSAAGLNTGELF

V gene: TRBV28
CDR3 protein: ASTFPGVGNQPQH